This T cell receptor (beta chain) derives from a study of T-cell reconstitution after alpha-beta-depleted transplantation in children. A library of TCRbeta sequences, prepared with unique molecular identifiers, was generated. A single record per CDR3 protein comes from TCRdb applying MiXCR to the PCR reads. The sample records about 480,000 distinct CDR3 sequences, approximately 13% being singletons. This clonotype was found a few times. The receptor was isolated from a human donor who donated a stem cell graft to a child with combined immunodeficiency. The sequencing here drew on PBMCs from the stem cell graft donor, taken from the stem cell graft.

The CDR3, as DNA: TGCGCCAGCAGCCAAGACATTGGGACAGGGTCCTACGAGCAGTACTTC. Residues: CASSQDIGTGSYEQYF. The V and J genes are TRBV4-3 and TRBJ2-7, with 9 bases identical to TRBD1. V dropped 0 bases and J dropped 1; count of bases not matched to a gene: 4. CDR1 LGHNA and CDR2 YSLEER come from the germline V gene. The CDR3 runs 16 residues.